Listed below are T cell receptor beta chains from one sample, sequenced in a study of shared clonotypes between healthy human individuals. Measured with immunoSEQ multiplex PCR; TCRdb has only the in-frame clones, and not every one. The sample has about half a million clones, 60% to 80% seen once. The sequencing input was PBMCs. The source is a woman aged 35 to 49 in good health. Some clones in this sample may be carry-over from other donors' samples. Both conserved end residues are part of each CDR3. The order of the fields is D gene, V gene, clone size, J gene, CDR3 DNA, CDR3 protein. The D gene is left open where the match is weak. Clone size is not always given. Where it is, it says once, few, many or a class for expanded clones.

D: -
V: TRBV13
size: many
J: TRBJ2-3
DNA: TGTGCCAGCAGCTTCATGGGAGAACCCCTCTCCGATACGCAGTATTTT
CDR3: CASSFMGEPLSDTQYF

D: -
V: TRBV19
size: -
J: TRBJ1-1
DNA: TGTGCCAGTAGTATGGGCCGGCAAACTGAAGCTTTCTTT
CDR3: CASSMGRQTEAFF

D: TRBD1
V: TRBV11-1
size: once
J: TRBJ2-7
DNA: TGTGCCAGCAGCCTATTGACAGGGGACTACGAGCAGTACTTC
CDR3: CASSLLTGDYEQYF

D: TRBD2
V: TRBV16
size: once
J: TRBJ2-1
DNA: TGTGCCAGCAGCCCCTGGCGGGAGTTAGGGGAGCAGTTCTTC
CDR3: CASSPWRELGEQFF

D: TRBD1
V: TRBV7-2
size: few
J: TRBJ1-1
DNA: TGTGCCAGCAGCGGACAGGGGCCAGGCACTGAAGCTTTCTTT
CDR3: CASSGQGPGTEAFF

D: -
V: TRBV15
size: -
J: TRBJ2-7
DNA: TGTGCCACCAGCAGAGCCCGGACGACCTACTACGAGCAGTACTTC
CDR3: CATSRARTTYYEQYF

D: -
V: TRBV5-1
size: -
J: TRBJ2-2
DNA: TGCGCCAGCAGCTTGGAGGGCAGAACTAGCGGGGAGCTGTTTTTT
CDR3: CASSLEGRTSGELFF

D: TRBD1
V: TRBV27
size: -
J: TRBJ1-2
DNA: TGTGCCAGCAGTCTGGACAGGGGAGGCTATGGCTACACCTTC
CDR3: CASSLDRGGYGYTF

D: TRBD1
V: TRBV18
size: -
J: TRBJ1-1
DNA: TGTGCCAGCTCATCGGGACAGGGGGGAACTGAAGCTTTCTTT
CDR3: CASSSGQGGTEAFF

D: TRBD1
V: TRBV5-4
size: few
J: TRBJ2-3
DNA: TGTGCCAGCAGCTTGGACAGGGGGCATACGCAGTATTTT
CDR3: CASSLDRGHTQYF

D: -
V: TRBV7-6
size: -
J: TRBJ2-3
DNA: TGTGCCAGCAGCTTAGGGGGACCCCCCGCAGATACGCAGTATTTT
CDR3: CASSLGGPPADTQYF

D: -
V: TRBV6-1
size: -
J: TRBJ2-7
DNA: TGTGCCAGCAGCCCCCTTACCGCCTACGAGCAGTACTTC
CDR3: CASSPLTAYEQYF

D: -
V: TRBV4-2
size: -
J: TRBJ2-2
DNA: TGTGCCAGCAGCCAAGTCGCGGAGTCGGACACCGGGGAGCTGTTTTTT
CDR3: CASSQVAESDTGELFF

D: -
V: TRBV11-2
size: few
J: TRBJ2-3
DNA: TGTGCCAGCAGCTTCGGGATCACAGATACGCAGTATTTT
CDR3: CASSFGITDTQYF

D: -
V: TRBV2
size: -
J: TRBJ2-6
DNA: TGTGCCAGCACCGTGTCCGGGGCCAACGTCCTGACTTTC
CDR3: CASTVSGANVLTF

D: -
V: TRBV29-1
size: once
J: TRBJ2-2
DNA: TGCAGCGTAAGGGTCTCGAACACCGGGGAGCTGTTTTTT
CDR3: CSVRVSNTGELFF

D: TRBD1
V: TRBV7-2
size: -
J: TRBJ2-7
DNA: TGTGCCAGCAGCTTAATTCCGGGGACAGAGTACGAGCAGTACTTC
CDR3: CASSLIPGTEYEQYF

D: TRBD1
V: TRBV11-1
size: -
J: TRBJ2-2
DNA: TGTGCCAGCAGCTTGAACAGGGGGGCGGGCACCGGGGAGCTGTTTTTT
CDR3: CASSLNRGAGTGELFF

D: TRBD1
V: TRBV10-3
size: -
J: TRBJ1-1
DNA: TGTGCCATCAGTGAGTCGACAGGGACTGAAGCTTTCTTT
CDR3: CAISESTGTEAFF

D: -
V: TRBV29-1
size: -
J: TRBJ2-1
DNA: TGCAGCGTTAACAGGGAGTTCGGGTATGAGCAGTTCTTC
CDR3: CSVNREFGYEQFF

D: TRBD2
V: TRBV7-9
size: -
J: TRBJ2-7
DNA: TGTGCCAGCAGCTTATTGTTAGCGGGAGGGCCCGAGCAGTACTTC
CDR3: CASSLLLAGGPEQYF

D: TRBD1
V: TRBV5-6
size: -
J: TRBJ2-7
DNA: TGTGCCAGCAGCTCTAGAGGGACAGGGGGTTTTGTTACCTACGAGCAGTACTTC
CDR3: CASSSRGTGGFVTYEQYF

D: -
V: TRBV29-1
size: -
J: TRBJ2-1
DNA: TGCAGCGTTGAAAGCGGGGAGGGGGGCAATGAGCAGTTCTTC
CDR3: CSVESGEGGNEQFF

D: -
V: TRBV10-3
size: few
J: TRBJ1-2
DNA: TGTGCCACCCACAGGGAAAACTATGGCTACACCTTC
CDR3: CATHRENYGYTF

D: -
V: TRBV30
size: -
J: TRBJ2-1
DNA: TGTGCCTGGAGAGTCGGGACTTCCCTAGGGCATGAGCAGTTCTTC
CDR3: CAWRVGTSLGHEQFF

D: -
V: TRBV7-9
size: -
J: TRBJ2-7
DNA: TGTGCCAGCAGCTTAGCGGCCAGAGCAGAGCAGTACTTC
CDR3: CASSLAARAEQYF

D: -
V: TRBV28
size: -
J: TRBJ1-2
DNA: TGTGCCAGCAGCCCCCGGTTAGCCAACTATGGCTACACCTTC
CDR3: CASSPRLANYGYTF

D: -
V: TRBV18
size: once
J: TRBJ1-1
DNA: TGTGCCAGCTCACCCGGACAGAACACTGAAGCTTTCTTT
CDR3: CASSPGQNTEAFF

D: TRBD1
V: TRBV9
size: -
J: TRBJ2-5
DNA: TGTGCCAGCAGCGTAGACGGGACAGGATACCAAGAGACCCAGTACTTC
CDR3: CASSVDGTGYQETQYF

D: TRBD1
V: TRBV4-3
size: -
J: TRBJ2-3
DNA: TGCGCCAGCAGCCAAACCCGTCCCGGACAGGGGTCCCTTTGGGGCACAGATACGCAGTATTTT
CDR3: CASSQTRPGQGSLWGTDTQYF

D: -
V: TRBV19
size: -
J: TRBJ1-4
DNA: TGTGCCAACCCCCCCGATTCTAATGAAAAACTGTTTTTT
CDR3: CANPPDSNEKLFF

D: TRBD1
V: TRBV28
size: -
J: TRBJ2-7
DNA: TGTGCCAGCAGTTTGGGACAGACTATCTCCTACGAGCAGTACTTC
CDR3: CASSLGQTISYEQYF

D: -
V: TRBV27
size: -
J: TRBJ2-2
DNA: TGTGCCAGCAGTTCTCAGCTGAACACCGGGGAGCTGTTTTTT
CDR3: CASSSQLNTGELFF

D: TRBD2
V: TRBV7-3
size: -
J: TRBJ2-2
DNA: TGTGCCAGCAGCTTAACTGGACTAGCGGGAGTTGGGGAGCTGTTTTTT
CDR3: CASSLTGLAGVGELFF

D: TRBD2
V: TRBV28
size: -
J: TRBJ2-1
DNA: TGTGCCAGCAGAACTAGCGGGAGGGCCTCCTACAATGAGCAGTTCTTC
CDR3: CASRTSGRASYNEQFF

D: -
V: TRBV5-4
size: few
J: TRBJ2-5
DNA: TGTGCCAGCAGCAGGACAGTACAAGAGACCCAGTACTTC
CDR3: CASSRTVQETQYF

D: -
V: TRBV27
size: -
J: TRBJ2-5
DNA: TGTGCCAGCAGAAGGGACGCCATGAAAGAGACCCAGTACTTC
CDR3: CASRRDAMKETQYF

D: -
V: TRBV5-4
size: -
J: TRBJ2-5
DNA: TGTGCCAGCAGCGGGCTTCGAGAGACCCAGTACTTC
CDR3: CASSGLRETQYF

D: -
V: TRBV6-5
size: -
J: TRBJ2-5
DNA: TGTGCCAGCAAAGACAGAGTTGGAGAGACCCAGTACTTC
CDR3: CASKDRVGETQYF

D: -
V: TRBV7-2
size: -
J: TRBJ1-2
DNA: TGTGCCAGCAGCCCGAGGGGGGCCCGAAACTATGGCTACACCTTC
CDR3: CASSPRGARNYGYTF

D: TRBD2
V: TRBV18
size: -
J: TRBJ2-3
DNA: TGTGCCAGCTCACCAGGACTAGCGGGAGTTTCGCAGTATTTC
CDR3: CASSPGLAGVSQYF

D: -
V: TRBV5-1
size: -
J: TRBJ2-3
DNA: TGCGCCAGCAGCTTGCAGGGAACAGATACGCAGTATTTT
CDR3: CASSLQGTDTQYF

D: TRBD1
V: TRBV28
size: once
J: TRBJ1-3
DNA: TGTGCCAGCAGTACGGGACAGGGCTCTGGAAACACCATATATTTT
CDR3: CASSTGQGSGNTIYF

D: -
V: TRBV2
size: -
J: TRBJ2-1
DNA: TGTGCCAGCAGTGATGGAAGAACTAGTGGCGATGAGCAGTTCTTC
CDR3: CASSDGRTSGDEQFF

D: -
V: TRBV20-1
size: -
J: TRBJ2-1
DNA: TGCAGTGCTAGAATAGTGGATGAGCAGTTCTTC
CDR3: CSARIVDEQFF

D: TRBD2
V: TRBV11-2
size: -
J: TRBJ2-3
DNA: TGTGCCAGCAGCCTGAGCGGGAGCATAACAGATACGCAGTATTTT
CDR3: CASSLSGSITDTQYF